Presented here are 30 T cell receptor beta chains from one specimen sequenced in a study of T cells after yellow fever vaccination. In TCRdb, the 5' RACE reads were re-called with MiXCR into one record per CDR3 protein. The sample has 500,000 to 650,000 distinct CDR3 sequences, 17% seen once. The starting material was PBMCs, obtained 4 to 5 days after the first yellow fever vaccination. These receptors all stem from a man aged 18 to 30 who received the YFV17D yellow fever vaccine.

This clonotype was found a few times. The genes are TRBV6-4 and TRBJ1-1; 9 nucleotides agree with TRBD1. The CDR3 runs to 14 residues. V lost 6 bases and J lost 4; bases outside the gene matches: 6. From germline, CDR1 is MRHNA and CDR2 SNTAGT. The CDR3 region is CASRRDREGTEAFF. The DNA of the CDR3 is TGTGCCAGCAGAAGGGACAGGGAAGGCACTGAAGCTTTCTTT.

This chain joins TRBV7-2 and TRBJ1-4; possible D gene TRBD1, 5 bases. The germline gives CDR1 SGHTA, CDR2 FQGNSA. CDR3 length: 14 amino acids. V was cut by 5 bases and J by 4 bases, with 11 bases left in between. DNA of the CDR3: TGTGCCAGCAGCCCTCGACAGATTAATGAAAAACTGTTTTTT. Its translation: CASSPRQINEKLFF. Combining the CDR3 with reference TRBV7-2 and TRBJ1-4 gives the whole variable domain GAGVSQSPSNKVTEKGKDVELRCDPISGHTALYWYRQSLGQGLEFLIYFQGNSAPDKSGLPSDRFSAERTGGSVSTLTIQRTQQEDSAVYLCASSPRQINEKLFFGSGTQLSVL.

This clonotype has a handful of counts. The chain recombines TRBV13 with TRBJ1-5; D might be TRBD1 (5 bases). CDR3 size: 15 residues. V was cut by 4 bases and J by 1 base, with 11 bases left in between. The V gene's germline CDR1 is PRHDT and CDR2 FYEKMQ (reference sequence). For the CDR3, the DNA is TGTGCCAGCAGCTGGTCCCGGGGGAGCAATCAGCCCCAGCATTTT. It encodes CASSWSRGSNQPQHF.

The J gene is TRBJ1-6, the V gene TRBV6-2 or TRBV6-3, with TRBD1 as a possible D gene (5 bases). Trimming took off 0 bases at V and 7 bases at J, with 13 bases between the two ends. In germline, CDR1 is MNHEY, CDR2 SVGEGT. The CDR3 is 16 amino acids. In nucleotides, the CDR3 is TGTGCCAGCAGTTACTCGAGTAGACAGTGGAATTCACCCCTCCACTTT. This gives the protein CASSYSSRQWNSPLHF.

In this sample, this clonotype turned up a few times. V gene TRBV6-5 combines with J gene TRBJ2-7, with 7 bases aligning to TRBD1. The CDR3 runs 12 residues. Germline assignment: CDR1 MNHEY and CDR2 SVGAGI. V gave up 4 bases and J gave up 6 bases; unmatched junction bases: 3. This CDR3 is CASSLRQGEQYF. The DNA for the CDR3 is TGTGCCAGCAGTTTGAGACAGGGCGAGCAGTACTTC.

This clonotype was seen more than once but under ten times. V is TRBV7-8 and J is TRBJ2-2; weak D call: TRBD1 (6 bases). Per the germline V gene, CDR1 is SGHVS and CDR2 is FQNEAQ. The length of the CDR3 is 17 residues. V dropped 0 bases and J dropped 2 bases, with 13 bases sitting between them. CDR3 coding DNA: TGTGCCAGCAGCTTAGCGATTGGCAGGGGAAACACCGGGGAGCTGTTTTTT. Translating gives CASSLAIGRGNTGELFF.

V gene TRBV9 combines with J gene TRBJ2-2, with a tentative D call TRBD1 (6 bases). This CDR3 comprises 15 residues. The V end lost 5 bases, the J end lost 6 bases, and 17 bases lay between the germline ends. CDR1 SGDLS and CDR2 YYNGEE come from the germline V gene. CDR3 nucleotide sequence: TGTGCCAGCAGGTCGCCGACAACAGGGCCCGGGGAGCTGTTTTTT. This encodes CASRSPTTGPGELFF.

This clonotype came up a few times. The chain uses TRBV28 and TRBJ2-2; TRBD1 matches 7 bases. CDR1 and CDR2 (germline): MDHEN, SYDVKM. V trimming: 6 bases; J trimming: 4 bases; junction bases outside the gene matches: 8. This CDR3 is 15 amino acids long. The DNA of the CDR3 is TGTGCCAGCAGGCCCGGGACAGTAACCACCGGGGAGCTGTTTTTT. Its protein product is CASRPGTVTTGELFF.

V usage is TRBV27 and J usage is TRBJ1-3, with D tentatively TRBD1 (6 bases). V lost 6 bases and J 2 bases, leaving 11 bases between the germline ends. CDR3 length: 14 amino acids. Germline CDR1 and CDR2: MNHEY and SMNVEV (reference sequence). CDR3 amino acids: CASRQGYPGNTIYF. CDR3 coding DNA: TGTGCCAGCAGGCAGGGGTACCCTGGAAACACCATATATTTT.

This chain connects TRBV7-9 to TRBJ2-7; D possibly uses TRBD1 or TRBD2 (5 bases each). Per the germline V gene, CDR1 is SEHNR and CDR2 is FQNEAQ (reference sequence). CDR3 size: 15 residues. Trimming cost V 5 bases and J 3 bases, with 17 bases left between them. CDR3 nucleotide sequence: TGTGCCAGCAGCCCCGGGGCAGTGAGGGACTACGAGCAGTACGTC. Translation gives CASSPGAVRDYEQYV.

This clonotype was counted a few times. This chain joins TRBV10-3 and TRBJ1-4; D perhaps matches TRBD1 (5 bases). The CDR3 has 14 amino acids. V was cut by 6 bases and J by 8 bases, with 16 bases left in between. Germline V gives CDR1 ENHRY, CDR2 SYGVKD. The CDR3 DNA sequence: TGTGCCATCAGGGCGGCGGGGGTTGGAGAAAAACTGTTTTTT. This translates into CAIRAAGVGEKLFF.

This chain links TRBV7-8 with TRBJ2-3; a weak D match, TRBD2 (5 bases). The V end lost 5 bases, the J end lost 11 bases, and 17 bases lay between the germline ends. The CDR3 extends over 13 amino acids. Germline CDR1 SGHVS, CDR2 FQNEAQ. The CDR3 DNA follows: TGTGCCAGCAGCCCCGCCCTAGCCTCGGGGCAGTATTTT. This sequence encodes CASSPALASGQYF.

This clonotype was detected a few times. The chain uses TRBV3-1 and TRBJ2-2; tentative D call: TRBD2 (5 bases). Germline-derived CDR1 and CDR2 are LGHDT and YNNKEL (reference sequence). V dropped 4 bases and J dropped 4 bases, with 10 bases sitting between them. The CDR3 runs to 14 residues. The CDR3 is CASSRTEGTGELFF. The CDR3 bases are TGTGCCAGCAGCCGGACTGAAGGCACCGGGGAGCTGTTTTTT.

The chain couples TRBV19 to TRBJ2-1; 11 bases are a match to TRBD1. The CDR3 consists of 16 residues. The germline V gene has CDR1 LNHDA and CDR2 SQIVND (reference sequence). With V trimmed by 0 bases and J by 8 bases, 6 bases remained unmatched. In nucleotides, the CDR3 is TGTGCCAGTAGTATAGATCCGGGACAGGGGGAACATGAGCAGTTCTTC. Protein sequence: CASSIDPGQGEHEQFF.

The CDR3 loop is CASSLGAFWEQYF. The CDR3 nucleotides read TGTGCCAGCAGCCTCGGTGCCTTCTGGGAGCAGTACTTC. This chain connects TRBV7-2 to TRBJ2-7; no reliable D call. The CDR3 covers 13 residues. The V and J ends lost 5 bases and 7 bases respectively, with 15 bases between them. Germline-derived CDR1 and CDR2 are SGHTA and FQGNSA.

The rearrangement uses TRBV7-2 and TRBJ1-6, with 10 bases fitting TRBD1. The CDR3 extends over 13 amino acids. J gave up 13 bases and V 5 bases, and 5 bases lay outside the gene matches. The germline V gene has CDR1 SGHTA and CDR2 FQGNSA. In DNA form, the CDR3 reads TGTGCCAGCAGCCCACAGGACAGGGGGCCCCTCCACTTT. Translation: CASSPQDRGPLHF. Complete variable domain (other parts from reference TRBV7-2 and TRBJ1-6): GAGVSQSPSNKVTEKGKDVELRCDPISGHTALYWYRQSLGQGLEFLIYFQGNSAPDKSGLPSDRFSAERTGGSVSTLTIQRTQQEDSAVYLCASSPQDRGPLHFGNGTRLTVT.

The chain recombines TRBV20-1 with TRBJ1-3; no clear D. CDR3 length equals 13 residues. CDR1 DFQATT and CDR2 SNEGSKA come from the germline V gene (reference sequence). V was cut by 3 bases and J by 1 base, with 7 bases left in between. The CDR3 DNA reads as TGCAGTGCTAGTGGTAGATCTGGAAACACCATATATTTT. It codes for CSASGRSGNTIYF.

V and J are TRBV10-2 and TRBJ2-7, with 7 bases matching TRBD2. In germline, CDR1 is WSHSY, CDR2 SAAADI. CDR3 size: 16 residues. V lost 0 bases, J lost 4 bases, and 9 bases stayed unmatched. Here the CDR3 reads CASSESTTGGRYEQYF. The CDR3 DNA follows: TGCGCCAGCAGTGAGTCGACAACGGGGGGAAGATACGAGCAGTACTTC.

This clonotype was counted between two and nine times. The chain joins TRBV5-1 to TRBJ2-3; TRBD1 is a possible D gene (6 bases). Between the trimmed V and J ends, which lost 4 bases and 4 bases, there was a span of 13 bases. Germline CDR1 SGHRS, CDR2 YFSETQ. CDR3 length: 14 amino acids. The CDR3 reads CASSMTGPPDTQYF. The CDR3 bases are TGCGCCAGCAGCATGACAGGACCGCCAGATACGCAGTATTTT.

This clonotype has ten or more counts. The chain has TRBV12-3 or TRBV12-4 and TRBJ1-2, with D possibly matching TRBD1 (6 bases). With 7 bases removed from V and 8 bases from J, the gap between germline ends came to 17 bases. CDR3 length equals 13 residues. In DNA form, the CDR3 reads TGTGCCAGCACCATTACACAGGGCCTGGGCTACACCTTC. This sequence encodes CASTITQGLGYTF.

This rearrangement joins TRBV4-1 to TRBJ2-7, with TRBD1 matching over 9 bases. The V gene's germline CDR1 is MGHRA and CDR2 YSYEKL. V dropped 10 bases and J dropped 7; count of bases not matched to a gene: 11. CDR3 size: 13 residues. CDR3 DNA: TGCGCCACCAGGGGACAGGGCAGGGGAGAGCAGTACTTC. It is translated as CATRGQGRGEQYF.

This clonotype was observed a handful of times. The chain uses TRBV6-5 and TRBJ2-5, with D possibly matching TRBD2 (5 bases). CDR3 length equals 13 residues. The V end lost 1 base, the J end lost 5 bases, and 8 bases lay between the germline ends. Germline loops: CDR1 MNHEY, CDR2 SVGAGI. CDR3 region: CASSYYSGETQYF. CDR3 DNA sequence: TGTGCCAGCAGTTACTACTCGGGGGAGACCCAGTACTTC.

V and J are TRBV12-3 or TRBV12-4 and TRBJ1-5; 8 nucleotides match TRBD1. Trimming cost V 2 bases and J 7 bases; bases outside gene matches: 10. The CDR3 length is 16 residues. The CDR3, as DNA: TGTGCCAGCAGTTTACGGGCAGGGGGCTTCAGACAGCCCCAGCATTTT. It specifies CASSLRAGGFRQPQHF.

The chain has TRBV11-1 and TRBJ2-2; 11 bases fit TRBD1. The trim removed 4 bases at V and 6 bases at J, leaving 7 bases unmatched. CDR1 SGHAT and CDR2 FQDESV come from the germline V gene (reference sequence). The CDR3 extends over 16 amino acids. The CDR3, as DNA: TGTGCCAGCAGCTATCGGACAGGGGGCTTCTCCGGGGAGCTGTTTTTT. This sequence encodes CASSYRTGGFSGELFF.

The chain links TRBV21-1 to TRBJ2-4; the listed D gene, TRBD1, was not tested against the DNA. TRBV21-1 is a documented pseudogene. The CDR3 has 16 residues. CDR3 residues: CASSTPDGGAKNIQYF. The CDR3 DNA follows: TGTGCCAGCAGCACCCCCGACGGGGGTGCCAAAAACATTCAGTACTTC.

The sample holds a few counts of this clonotype. The chain recombines TRBV11-1 with TRBJ2-2; the D is unclear. CDR1 SGHAT and CDR2 FQDESV come from the germline V gene (reference sequence). The CDR3 is made up of 15 amino acids. V was cut by 5 bases and J by 9 bases, with 19 bases left in between. The CDR3 is CASSPALFSGRELFF. The CDR3 bases are TGTGCCAGCAGCCCCGCTCTTTTTTCGGGCCGGGAGCTGTTTTTT. Together with reference TRBV11-1 and TRBJ2-2, the CDR3 gives the full variable domain: EAEVAQSPRYKITEKSQAVAFWCDPISGHATLYWYRQILGQGPELLVQFQDESVVDDSQLPKDRFSAERLKGVDSTLKIQPAELGDSAMYLCASSPALFSGRELFFGEGSRLTVL.

The rearrangement uses TRBV11-2 and TRBJ2-7, with 9 nucleotides matching TRBD2. V shed 7 bases and J 0 bases; nucleotides not matched to a gene: 22. The CDR3 runs to 20 residues. Germline V gene data show CDR1 as SGHAT and CDR2 as FQNNGV. The DNA of the CDR3 is TGTGCCAGCAAGGGGGATCCGGGGGGACATGGTAGCGGGGGCTCCTACGAGCAGTACGTC. This sequence encodes CASKGDPGGHGSGGSYEQYV.

The V and J genes are TRBV11-3 and TRBJ2-2; the D is unclear. Germline-derived CDR1 and CDR2 are SGHNT and YENEEA. The CDR3 covers 16 residues. Trimming shortened V by 1 base and J by 0 bases, and 9 bases separated the two germline ends. Written as DNA, the CDR3 is TGTGCCAGCAGCTTAGTGGGCAGAGCGAACACCGGGGAGCTGTTTTTT. This gives the protein CASSLVGRANTGELFF. Full variable domain (missing parts from reference TRBV11-3 and TRBJ2-2): EAGVVQSPRYKIIEKKQPVAFWCNPISGHNTLYWYLQNLGQGPELLIRYENEEAVDDSQLPKDRFSAERLKGVDSTLKIQPAELGDSAVYLCASSLVGRANTGELFFGEGSRLTVL.

This chain uses TRBV5-6 with TRBJ1-2; D gene uncertain. Germline V gene lookup returns CDR1 SGHDT and CDR2 YYEEEE. The CDR3 is made up of 14 amino acids. Deletions cut 1 base from V and 7 bases from J, with 14 bases between. The CDR3 here is CASSLPGGWTGYTF. The CDR3 DNA sequence: TGTGCCAGCAGCTTGCCTGGAGGGTGGACTGGCTACACCTTC.

DNA for the CDR3: TGCGCCAGCAGTCCTACAGGGGGCCCGGTGGGTTACGAGCAGTACGTC. Translated: CASSPTGGPVGYEQYV. The chain combines TRBV5-1 with TRBJ2-7; TRBD1 matches at 9 bases. From germline, CDR1 is SGHRS and CDR2 YFSETQ. CDR3 length: 16 amino acids. Losses at the gene ends were 5 bases for V and 4 bases for J; bases not matched to a gene: 13.